This T cell receptor beta chain was sequenced for a study of control samples from healthy donors and cancer patients. Sequenced by immunoSEQ multiplex PCR; TCRdb stores in-frame clones only, minus some. Found here are just under 150,000 clones, about 90% of them singletons; the top ten hold approximately 2.9%. After removal of 0 bases from V and 8 bases from J, the junction contained 4 bases not matched to a gene. The V gene's germline CDR1 is WNHNN and CDR2 SYGVQD (reference sequence). This CDR3 region has 15 residues. The chain couples TRBV10-1 to TRBJ1-4, with 9 bases matching TRBD1. This TCR came from a man younger than 40 in good health. The sample consisted of blood. The CDR3 sequence is CASSESGQGKEKLFF. CDR3 nucleotides: TGCGCCAGCAGTGAGTCGGGACAGGGCAAGGAAAAACTGTTTTTT.